This T cell receptor (beta chain) was retrieved from a study of neoadjuvant nivolumab and ipilimumab in lung cancer. Produced via immunoSEQ multiplex PCR; TCRdb's table is partial and in-frame only. The sample carries about 38,000 clones, 89% recorded once. Germline V gene data show CDR1 as MNHNY and CDR2 as SVGAGI (reference sequence). There are 13 residues in the CDR3. Trimming at V came to 3 bases and at J to 6 bases, leaving 2 bases not matched to a gene. This clone occurred once. The antigen is undetermined. Study-wide points: TCR clonality did not significantly correlate with pathologic tumor regression. Higher pretherapy blood TCR richness went with higher resected-tumor richness. TCR richness and clonality were higher in tumors than adjacent uninvolved lung.

Specimen: peripheral blood, collected before neoadjuvant nivolumab, alone or with ipilimumab. This chain joins TRBV6-6 and TRBJ1-2; the match to TRBD1 covers 9 bases. This sequence originates from an adult with non-small cell lung cancer. The CDR3 spells CASSYGQGNGYTF. CDR3 nucleotides: TGTGCCAGCAGTTATGGACAGGGGAATGGCTACACCTTC.